The present T cell receptor (beta chain) was sequenced within a study of T cells after posttransplantation cyclophosphamide. General study results and limits: Blood and skin or GI T cell repertoires showed limited TRB overlap. Donor CD8+ memory clones often dominated recipient blood repertoires at later times.

The CDR3 consists of 14 residues. The V segment lost 6 bases and the J segment 2 bases; nucleotides outside the gene matches: 5. The germline V gene has CDR1 LNHDA and CDR2 SQIVND (reference sequence). This clone was seen ten or more times. Its antigen is unknown. Clones were read by immunoSEQ multiplex PCR, and TCRdb kept only the in-frame ones, dropping some. The repertoire yields tens of thousands of clones, none seen only once; the top ten contain about 6.4%. The receptor comes from a young man in good health and a related stem cell transplant donor. The chain is built from TRBV19 and TRBJ2-7; 9 bases map to TRBD1. Sequenced input: PBMCs. This chain's CDR3 is CASSYRGQTYEQYF. For the CDR3, the DNA is TGTGCCAGTAGCTACAGGGGGCAGACCTACGAGCAGTACTTC.